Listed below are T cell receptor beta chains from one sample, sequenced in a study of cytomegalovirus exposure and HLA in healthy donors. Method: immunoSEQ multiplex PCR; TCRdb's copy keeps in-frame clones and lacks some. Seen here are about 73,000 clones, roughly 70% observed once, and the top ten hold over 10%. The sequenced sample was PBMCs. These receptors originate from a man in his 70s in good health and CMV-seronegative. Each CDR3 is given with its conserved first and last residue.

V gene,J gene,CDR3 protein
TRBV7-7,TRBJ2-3,CASRRTPLKDTQYF
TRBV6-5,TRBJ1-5,CASSYELNQPQHF
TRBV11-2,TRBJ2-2,CASRSLAGSAGELFF
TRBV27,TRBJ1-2,CASSLRGNYGYTF
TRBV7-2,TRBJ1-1,CASSPDGGRVTFF
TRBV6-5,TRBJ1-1,CASSYSRLGNTEAFF
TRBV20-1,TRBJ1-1,CSGTRRTEAFF
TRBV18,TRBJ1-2,CASSPQDSQHYGYTF
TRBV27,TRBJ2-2,CASSLLGGLGTGELFF
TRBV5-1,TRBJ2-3,CASSIQTGAFTDTQYF
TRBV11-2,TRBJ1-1,CASSPRTGNTEAFF
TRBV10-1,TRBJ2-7,CASSESAAGWQYF
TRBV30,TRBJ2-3,CACLSKADTQYF
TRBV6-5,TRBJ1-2,CASSLGSTTGLHTF
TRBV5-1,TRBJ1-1,CASSEQILNTEAFF
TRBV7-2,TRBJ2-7,CASSLGTSGSYEQYF
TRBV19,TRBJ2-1,CASSKLAGFFSYNEQFF
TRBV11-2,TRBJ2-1,CASGPGILTNEQFF
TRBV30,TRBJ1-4,CACQTGLLNEKLFF
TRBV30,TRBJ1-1,CAWCVPRGLATEAFF
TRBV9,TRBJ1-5,CASSAGQGFDQPQHF
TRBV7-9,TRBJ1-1,CASSSWGQGNTEAFF
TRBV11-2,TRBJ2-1,CASSFGYGLSGDEQFF
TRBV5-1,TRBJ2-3,CASSLAGASGRAYTDTQYF
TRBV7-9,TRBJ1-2,CASSLISYGYTF
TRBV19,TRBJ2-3,CASSTQGADTQYF
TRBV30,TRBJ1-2,CAWREFSDGYGYTF
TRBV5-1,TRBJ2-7,CASSLGPGLTTYEQYF
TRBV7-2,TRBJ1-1,CASRSDRGGNTEAFF
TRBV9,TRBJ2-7,CASSVRASGGNEQYF
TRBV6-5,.,CASSYTYRGAYEQYF
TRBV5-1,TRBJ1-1,CASSLGSGGEAFF
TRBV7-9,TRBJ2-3,CASSFGLAGGADTQYF
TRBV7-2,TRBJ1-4,CASSLRQGGEKLFF
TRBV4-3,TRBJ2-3,CASSQGGRQGRTDTQYF
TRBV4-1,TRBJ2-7,CASSPGTSGGYEQYF
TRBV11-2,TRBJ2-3,CASSAGIYRDTQYF
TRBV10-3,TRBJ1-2,CAIRGTGGESGYTF
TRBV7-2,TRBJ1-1,CASSWRGAEAFF
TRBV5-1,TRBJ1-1,CASSLAYSKTLNTEAFF
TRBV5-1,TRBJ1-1,CASSKPDRGNTEAFF
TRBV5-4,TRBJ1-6,CASKPRQGNNSPLHF
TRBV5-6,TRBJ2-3,CASSFRTSGGVSTDTQYF
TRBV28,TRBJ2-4,CASSPHWTVQGAKNIQYF
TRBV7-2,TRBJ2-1,CASSIRGSTSYNEQFF
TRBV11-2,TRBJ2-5,CASSPDRARQETQYF
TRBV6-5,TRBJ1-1,CASYRVNTEAFF
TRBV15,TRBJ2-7,CATSIQTGGVYEQYF
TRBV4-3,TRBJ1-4,CASSQVATATNEKLFF
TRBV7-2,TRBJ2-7,CASSLGAYYEQYF
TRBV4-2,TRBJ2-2,CASSQGLAGGPPNTGELFF